This entry describes one T cell receptor (beta chain). Antigen unknown. This specimen belongs to a study of T cell responses to AZD1222 COVID-19 vaccine. General study results and limits: No repertoire was sampled before or during the peak T cell response, only after it. Only a handful of AZD1222 recipients, six or seven in all, had baseline seropositivity. Clonal diversity may have been underestimated, and the donors were mostly white British, with more females than males.

V was clipped by 4 bases and J by 4 bases; unmatched bases: 7. The CDR3 spans 16 residues. Germline V lookup: CDR1 MGHRA, CDR2 YSYEKL. TCRdb keeps only in-frame clones here, not all; method: immunoSEQ multiplex PCR. The sample has about 180,000 clones, around nine tenths seen once. This TCR derives from an adult who received the AZD1222 COVID-19 vaccine. The chain employs TRBV4-1 and TRBJ1-5; 10 positions agree with TRBD1. The sequenced sample was peripheral blood, obtained 28 days after the second AZD1222 dose. The CDR3 region is CASSRAGTGENQPQHF. The CDR3 nucleotides are TGCGCCAGCAGCCGTGCCGGGACAGGGGAGAATCAGCCCCAGCATTTT.